Presented here are 28 T cell receptor beta chains from one specimen sequenced in a study of shared clonotypes between healthy human individuals. Clones were read by immunoSEQ multiplex PCR, and TCRdb kept only the in-frame ones, dropping some. Of approximately 340,000 clones in the sample, 74% were seen once. The sequenced sample was memory CD4+ T cells sorted from blood. Subset here: CD45RA-negative fraction. The receptors originated from a man aged 30 to 45 in good health.

This clone was counted at least ten times. The same CDR3 is also encoded by other DNA sequences in this sample. V usage is TRBV10-3 and J usage is TRBJ2-5; the match to TRBD2 covers 7 bases. The V gene's germline CDR1 is ENHRY and CDR2 SYGVKD. V dropped 3 bases and J dropped 4; count of bases not matched to a gene: 2. This CDR3 spans 13 amino acids. In nucleotides, the CDR3 is TGTGCCATCAGTGATTTAGCGGGAGAGACCCAGTACTTC. Protein sequence: CAISDLAGETQYF.

V is TRBV25-1 and J is TRBJ2-7, with D tentatively TRBD2 (5 bases). The CDR3 consists of 15 residues. V lost 3 bases to trimming and J lost 2 bases, with 14 bases between them. Germline-derived CDR1 and CDR2 are MGHDK and SYGVNS. As DNA, the CDR3 is TGTGCCAGCAGTGATCCCCGCGGGCGGACCTACGAGCAGTACTTC. Its translation: CASSDPRGRTYEQYF.

For this clone: A read error is possible here, since a much larger clone lies one base away. J is TRBJ2-7 and V is TRBV18, with 9 bases matching TRBD2. This CDR3 has 13 amino acids. V was clipped by 2 bases and J by 8 bases; unmatched bases: 4. CDR1 and CDR2 from the germline V gene are KGHSH and LQKENI. This chain's CDR3 is CASSPGLATKQYF. CDR3 nucleotide sequence: TGTGCCAGCTCACCAGGACTAGCGACCAAGCAGTACTTC.

The chain carries TRBV7-2 and TRBJ2-5; D is undetermined. V was pared by 1 base and J by 5 bases, with 11 bases between. The CDR3 is 14 residues long. Per germline, CDR1 SGHTA and CDR2 FQGNSA. Written as DNA, the CDR3 is TGTGCCAGCAGCTTAGGGGCCCTCCGGGAGACCCAGTACTTC. Amino acids: CASSLGALRETQYF.

The chain is built from TRBV10-3 and TRBJ2-2, with 9 bases identical to TRBD2. Germline CDR1 is ENHRY and CDR2 is SYGVKD. CDR3 length equals 14 residues. V was clipped by 11 bases and J by 7 bases; unmatched bases: 11. The CDR3 protein is CAAGGRAGGGELFF. The CDR3 DNA sequence: TGTGCCGCCGGCGGGAGGGCCGGCGGCGGGGAGCTGTTTTTT.

V usage is TRBV6-1 and J usage is TRBJ1-1; D possibly corresponds to TRBD1 (5 bases). Germline V CDR1 and CDR2: MNHNS, SASEGT. This CDR3 region has 15 residues. Trimming removed 4 bases from V and 7 bases from J, with 19 bases in between. The CDR3 bases are TGTGCCAGCAGTGTACCCCAGGGCTGGGGATTTGAAGCTTTCTTT. Translating it yields CASSVPQGWGFEAFF.

This clone was recorded a few times. The chain has TRBV6-1 and TRBJ2-2, with D perhaps matching TRBD2 (5 bases). This CDR3 comprises 15 residues. The V end was cut by 8 bases, the J end by 4 bases, with 17 bases between. Germline CDR1 is MNHNS and CDR2 is SASEGT. The chain's CDR3 is CASRPDLMITGELFF. The CDR3 nucleotides read TGTGCCAGCCGCCCGGACTTAATGATCACCGGGGAGCTGTTTTTT.

V usage is TRBV27 and J usage is TRBJ1-5, with TRBD1 matching over 7 bases. CDR3 size: 13 residues. CDR1 and CDR2 from the germline V gene are MNHEY and SMNVEV (reference sequence). Trimming cost V 6 bases and J 6 bases; bases outside gene matches: 5. In DNA, the CDR3 is TGTGCCAGCAGGCAGGGGGTCAGTCAGCCCCAGCATTTT. Protein sequence: CASRQGVSQPQHF.

The chain combines TRBV28 with TRBJ1-1; TRBD1 matches at 7 bases. Losses at the gene ends were 11 bases for V and 4 bases for J; bases not matched to a gene: 10. CDR1 and CDR2 (germline): MDHEN, SYDVKM. CDR3 length: 13 residues. CDR3 DNA sequence: TGTGCCTCATGGACAGGAGCCTCCACTGAAGCTTTCTTT. Translation gives CASWTGASTEAFF. The entire variable domain, with the rest obtained from reference TRBV28 and TRBJ1-1, is as follows: DVKVTQSSRYLVKRTGEKVFLECVQDMDHENMFWYRQDPGLGLRLIYFSYDVKMKEKGDIPEGYSVSREKKERFSLILESASTNQTSMYLCASWTGASTEAFFGQGTRLTVV.

V usage is TRBV6-5 and J usage is TRBJ1-3; TRBD1 might be the D (5 bases). The ends were cut back, 5 bases at V and 1 base at J, with 12 bases in the middle. This CDR3 has 15 amino acids. The germline V gene encodes CDR1 MNHEY and CDR2 SVGAGI. The CDR3: CASSAHRSSGNTIYF. As DNA, the CDR3 is TGTGCCAGCAGTGCACACAGGTCATCTGGAAACACCATATATTTT.

This chain connects TRBV2 to TRBJ2-7, with D possibly matching TRBD1 (5 bases). CDR1 and CDR2 (germline): SNHLY, FYNNEI. V lost 2 bases and J 5 bases, leaving 10 bases between the germline ends. The length of the CDR3 is 13 residues. The CDR3 here is CASSERGRDEQYF. DNA of the CDR3: TGTGCCAGCAGTGAAAGGGGAAGAGACGAGCAGTACTTC.

This clone was observed a single time. V and J are TRBV6-1 and TRBJ2-3, with a tentative D call TRBD2 (5 bases). The CDR3 has 12 amino acids. Between the trimmed V and J ends, which lost 6 bases and 5 bases, there was a span of 9 bases. Germline loops: CDR1 MNHNS, CDR2 SASEGT. The CDR3 spells CASRPAGDTQYF. Here the CDR3 DNA reads TGTGCCAGCAGACCGGCGGGAGATACGCAGTATTTT.

The chain uses TRBV19 and TRBJ2-7, with 7 positions matching TRBD1. The J segment lost 2 bases and the V segment lost 5 bases, leaving 3 bases of the junction unmatched. This CDR3 spans 13 amino acids. Germline CDR1 reads LNHDA; CDR2 reads SQIVND (reference sequence). The CDR3 DNA is TGTGCCAGTAGTGTCACAGGGGCCTACGAGCAGTACTTC. Protein product: CASSVTGAYEQYF.

Comment on this clone: Sequence at one end of the junction differs from germline and may be a read error. The chain links TRBV7-7 to TRBJ1-1; D remains ambiguous. There are 13 residues in the CDR3. Germline V gives CDR1 SSHAT, CDR2 FNYEAQ (reference sequence). The CDR3 spells CASSLVMNTEAFF. CDR3 bases: TGTGCTAGCAGCTTAGTAATGAACACTGAAGCTTTCTTT.

A few counts support this clone. The genes are TRBV5-4 and TRBJ1-2; D is perhaps TRBD1 (5 bases). CDR3 size: 15 residues. In germline, CDR1 is SGHNT, CDR2 YYREEE (reference sequence). The V and J ends lost 3 bases and 4 bases respectively, with 16 bases between them. DNA for the CDR3: TGTGCCAGCAGCTCTTCCGAGGGGTATATCTATGGCTACACCTTC. Its translation: CASSSSEGYIYGYTF.

The V and J genes are TRBV2 and TRBJ2-7; unclear D gene. Germline CDR1 is SNHLY and CDR2 is FYNNEI. The CDR3 is made up of 14 amino acids. V dropped 2 bases and J dropped 1 base, with 9 bases sitting between them. CDR3 protein: CASSETAFSYEQYF. The CDR3 DNA follows: TGTGCCAGCAGTGAAACAGCCTTTTCCTACGAGCAGTACTTC.

There are a few counts of this clone. This same CDR3 is encoded by further DNA sequences in the sample. The rearrangement uses TRBV29-1 and TRBJ2-3, with D maybe TRBD1 (6 bases). Germline CDR1 is SQVTM and CDR2 is ANQGSEA. The CDR3 runs 14 residues. V was cut by 1 base and J by 1 base, with 9 bases left in between. The chain's CDR3 is CSVEGGRGTDTQYF. The CDR3 DNA reads TGCAGCGTTGAAGGGGGGCGGGGCACAGATACGCAGTATTTT.

The V call is TRBV6-5, the J call TRBJ1-4; 9 bases match TRBD1. The CDR3 is 13 amino acids. After removal of 2 bases from V and 12 bases from J, the junction contained 4 bases not matched to a gene. CDR1 is MNHEY and CDR2 is SVGAGI in the germline V gene. The CDR3 DNA reads TGTGCCAGCAGTTACAGGGACAGGGAAGAACTGTTTTTT. Encoded protein: CASSYRDREELFF.

This clone was seen only a few times. The V gene is TRBV7-2, the J gene TRBJ1-1; 8 nucleotides match TRBD1. Germline V gives CDR1 SGHTA, CDR2 FQGNSA. This CDR3 region has 17 residues. Trimming removed 5 bases from V and 5 bases from J; junction bases left unmatched: 16. The CDR3 here is CASSGRTGRIVGTEAFF. CDR3 DNA sequence: TGTGCCAGCAGCGGGCGGACAGGGAGAATTGTGGGGACTGAAGCTTTCTTT. Full variable domain (outside the CDR3, taken from reference TRBV7-2 and TRBJ1-1): GAGVSQSPSNKVTEKGKDVELRCDPISGHTALYWYRQSLGQGLEFLIYFQGNSAPDKSGLPSDRFSAERTGGSVSTLTIQRTQQEDSAVYLCASSGRTGRIVGTEAFFGQGTRLTVV.

In this sample, this clone turned up a few times. The CDR3 sequence: CASSLSTGANVLTF. The DNA for the CDR3 is TGCGCCAGCAGCCTGTCGACTGGGGCCAACGTCCTGACTTTC. The chain is built from TRBV5-1 and TRBJ2-6; D is unclear. The germline gives CDR1 SGHRS, CDR2 YFSETQ. CDR3 size: 14 residues. Trimming removed 4 bases at V and 2 bases at J, with 7 bases between.

The J gene is TRBJ2-3, the V gene TRBV19, with D perhaps being TRBD1 or TRBD2 (5 bases each). Per the germline V gene, CDR1 is LNHDA and CDR2 is SQIVND (reference sequence). The CDR3 consists of 17 residues. V lost 7 bases to trimming and J lost 0 bases, with 20 bases between them. CDR3 region: CASKSGTMGPSTDTQYF. As DNA, the CDR3 is TGTGCCAGTAAGTCGGGAACGATGGGACCTAGCACAGATACGCAGTATTTT.

V gene TRBV7-9 combines with J gene TRBJ2-7, with D hard to call. The CDR3 runs 13 residues. Germline-derived CDR1 and CDR2 are SEHNR and FQNEAQ (reference sequence). Trimming took 5 bases from V and 2 from J, leaving 10 bases between them. The DNA for the CDR3 is TGTGCCAGCAGCCACTCGGAAACCTACGAGCAGTACTTC. Amino acids: CASSHSETYEQYF.

As to this clone: The same CDR3 is also encoded by other DNA sequences in this sample. This chain joins TRBV7-2 and TRBJ2-7; D unclear. V lost 5 bases, J lost 2 bases, and 7 bases lay in between. The CDR3 totals 12 residues. The germline gives CDR1 SGHTA, CDR2 FQGNSA. CDR3 in DNA: TGTGCCAGCAGCCTCACGGCCTACGAGCAGTACTTC. Its protein is CASSLTAYEQYF. Full variable domain (rest looked up from reference TRBV7-2 and TRBJ2-7): GAGVSQSPSNKVTEKGKDVELRCDPISGHTALYWYRQSLGQGLEFLIYFQGNSAPDKSGLPSDRFSAERTGGSVSTLTIQRTQQEDSAVYLCASSLTAYEQYFGPGTRLTVT.

The rearrangement links TRBV25-1 to TRBJ2-1; D ambiguous. V was trimmed by 2 bases and J by 0 bases, leaving 14 bases between them. Germline V gene sequence: CDR1 MGHDK, CDR2 SYGVNS. The CDR3 is 17 amino acids. This chain's CDR3 is CASSEDGSRSSYNEQFF. In DNA, the CDR3 is TGTGCCAGCAGTGAAGACGGCTCCCGTAGCTCCTACAATGAGCAGTTCTTC.

The chain couples TRBV19 to TRBJ2-3; 12 bases are shared with TRBD2. The germline CDR1 and CDR2 sequences are LNHDA and SQIVND (reference sequence). The CDR3 is 16 amino acids. The V and J ends lost 5 bases and 7 bases, in that order; junction bases with no gene match: 10. CDR3 sequence reads: CASSPRLAGDAYTQYF. The CDR3 DNA reads TGTGCCAGTAGTCCTCGACTAGCGGGAGACGCTTATACGCAGTATTTT.

This clone was observed a handful of times. The rearrangement joins TRBV7-2 to TRBJ2-2; 8 bases map to TRBD2. With 5 bases clipped from V and 6 bases from J, the junction kept 11 bases outside the gene matches. Germline CDR1 and CDR2: SGHTA and FQGNSA. CDR3 length equals 16 residues. This CDR3 is CASSPWGTSTAGELFF. The CDR3 bases are TGTGCCAGCAGCCCATGGGGGACTAGTACTGCCGGGGAGCTGTTTTTT.

The chain links TRBV7-9 to TRBJ1-5, with D tentatively TRBD1 (6 bases). From germline, CDR1 is SEHNR and CDR2 FQNEAQ (reference sequence). The ends were cut back, 5 bases at V and 0 bases at J, with 14 bases in the middle. The CDR3 loop spans 16 amino acids. The CDR3 region is CASSAYRDYSNQPQHF. The DNA for the CDR3 is TGTGCCAGCAGCGCGTACAGGGATTATAGCAATCAGCCCCAGCATTTT.

Turning to this clone: Other nucleotide sequences in the sample specify the same CDR3. The rearrangement joins TRBV7-3 to TRBJ2-2, with D unresolved. Trimming stripped 2 bases from V and 6 bases from J, with 13 bases between. Germline CDR1 and CDR2: SGHTA and FQGTGA. CDR3 length: 15 residues. Written as DNA, the CDR3 is TGTGCCAGCAGCTTAGGCAGGTCGTTACCCGGGGAGCTGTTTTTT. This translates into CASSLGRSLPGELFF.